This T cell receptor beta chain originates from a study of blood T cell repertoires in COVID-19. Across the whole study: From the United States, Italy and Spain came samples of acute and convalescent COVID-19. Sources were T cells, B-cell-depleted T cells, or PBMCs; the material itself was cDNA or gDNA.

How the authors handled the data: Amplifying reference gene primers gave estimates of nucleated cell counts. Profiling relied on immunoSEQ multiplex PCR, and the TCRdb table lists in-frame clones only, not all of them. V, J and clone size reflect that table, while D and trimming were determined from the DNA. Of 25,000 or so clones listed, approximately 94% are singletons. This clone has only one observation. Germline V gene lookup returns CDR1 LGHDT and CDR2 YNNKEL (reference sequence). This CDR3 has 14 amino acids. The V end lost 6 bases, the J end lost 5 bases, and 16 bases lay between the germline ends.

This clonotype originated in a woman between 50 and 59 years old with active COVID-19. The sequencing sample was made of peripheral blood. The V call is TRBV3-1 (or the pseudogene TRBV3-2), the J call TRBJ2-5, with no clear D. The CDR3, as DNA: TGTGCCAGCAGTCTTAGTTCGGGTTCGGAGACCCAGTACTTC. It yields the protein CASSLSSGSETQYF.